One sample yielded the 8 T cell receptor beta chains listed below, sequenced in a study of shared clonotypes between healthy human individuals. It was CD45RO-negative cells, positively selected for CCR7, that made up naive CD8 cells, with terminally differentiated effector memory CD45RA+ cells excluded. Clones were sequenced by immunoSEQ multiplex PCR, and TCRdb holds only the in-frame ones, with some missing. The table records around 580,000 clones, about 98% of them present only once. Input material: naive CD8+ T cells sorted from blood. The receptors were sampled from a man aged 25 to 40 in good health.

The chain has TRBV7-7 and TRBJ2-2, with 7 bases lining up with TRBD2. Germline assignment: CDR1 SSHAT and CDR2 FNYEAQ (reference sequence). The CDR3 sequence is 14 residues long. J was trimmed by 7 bases and V by 1 base; bases with no gene match: 3. Written as DNA, the CDR3 is TGTGCCAGCAGCTTAGAGGGAGGGAGCGGGGAGCTGTTTTTT. Protein product: CASSLEGGSGELFF.

The chain recombines TRBV7-9 with TRBJ2-2, with 9 bases that match TRBD1. J lost 4 bases, V lost 10 bases, and 7 bases had no gene match. The CDR3 totals 14 residues. The germline gives CDR1 SEHNR, CDR2 FQNEAQ (reference sequence). The CDR3 coding sequence is TGTGCCACCAAGACAGGGGGGTTCACCGGGGAGCTGTTTTTT. Translated: CATKTGGFTGELFF.

The J gene is TRBJ2-7, the V gene TRBV30; D not resolved. This CDR3 has 12 amino acids. V lost 8 bases, J lost 3 bases, and 14 bases lay in between. CDR1 GTSNPN and CDR2 SVGIG come from the germline V gene (reference sequence). CDR3 region: CAATEASYEQYF. The CDR3 bases are TGTGCCGCGACTGAGGCCAGCTACGAGCAGTACTTC.

The chain couples TRBV5-4 to TRBJ2-2; D gene ambiguous. The CDR3 totals 12 residues. Germline V lookup: CDR1 SGHNT, CDR2 YYREEE (reference sequence). V was pared by 6 bases and J by 0 bases, with 3 bases between. CDR3 amino acids: CASKANTGELFF. The CDR3 nucleotides read TGTGCCAGCAAGGCGAACACCGGGGAGCTGTTTTTT.

The CDR3 DNA reads TGTGCCAGCAGCTCCCGGCCCGAGGAGCCCCAGCATTTT. This sequence encodes CASSSRPEEPQHF. The V gene is TRBV7-9, the J gene TRBJ1-5; D is undetermined. Trimming cost V 4 bases and J 8 bases, with 12 bases left between them. The CDR3 spans 13 residues. CDR1 and CDR2 from the germline V gene are SEHNR and FQNEAQ (reference sequence).

The J gene is TRBJ2-5, the V gene TRBV13; TRBD2 matches 12 bases. This CDR3 has 17 residues. V trimming: 6 bases; J trimming: 2 bases; junction bases outside the gene matches: 10. Germline V CDR1 and CDR2: PRHDT, FYEKMQ (reference sequence). The chain's CDR3 is CASSETSGRGPQETQYF. The CDR3 DNA sequence: TGTGCCAGCAGTGAGACTAGCGGGAGAGGCCCTCAAGAGACCCAGTACTTC.

V and J are TRBV14 and TRBJ2-1; TRBD1 is a possible D gene (6 bases). The CDR3 extends over 16 amino acids. V dropped 3 bases and J dropped 6 bases, with 18 bases sitting between them. The germline V gene has CDR1 SGHDN and CDR2 FVKESK. CDR3 amino acids: CASSHFPGATGNEQFF. The DNA for the CDR3 is TGTGCCAGCAGCCACTTCCCAGGGGCTACCGGCAATGAGCAGTTCTTC.

The chain has TRBV27 and TRBJ2-1; D ambiguous. The CDR3 spans 12 residues. Germline V CDR1 and CDR2: MNHEY, SMNVEV (reference sequence). V shed 6 bases and J shed 3 bases, with 6 bases lying between them. CDR3 bases: TGTGCCAGCAGCATGAACTACAATGAGCAGTTCTTC. Protein product: CASSMNYNEQFF.